The 26 T cell receptor beta chains in this list originate from one sample, sequenced in a study of T-cell memory formation after mild COVID-19. TCRdb independently ran MiXCR on the 5' RACE reads; one entry per CDR3 protein. The sample lists about half a million distinct CDR3 sequences; 18% were seen once. The sample comprised PBMCs or a T cell subset sorted from them (not recorded which). These receptors were obtained from an adult woman who had mild COVID-19 (a few samples of this study predate the infection). Cell type and time point are not known.

This chain uses TRBV12-3 or TRBV12-4 with TRBJ2-7, with TRBD1 matching 10 bases. With 4 bases clipped from V and 3 bases from J, the junction kept 9 bases outside the gene matches. The CDR3 extends over 16 amino acids. The chain's CDR3 is CASSSLDRGSLYEQYF. The CDR3 DNA follows: TGTGCCAGCAGTTCCTTGGACAGGGGGTCCCTCTACGAGCAGTACTTC.

This clonotype came up many times. V usage is TRBV2 and J usage is TRBJ1-3, with D uncertain. Trimming pared 3 bases from V and 0 bases from J, leaving 6 bases between. Germline V gives CDR1 SNHLY, CDR2 FYNNEI. This CDR3 is 14 amino acids long. The chain's CDR3 is CASSDQNSGNTIYF. Here the CDR3 DNA reads TGTGCCAGCAGTGATCAGAACTCTGGAAACACCATATATTTT. The whole variable domain, filled in from reference TRBV2 and TRBJ1-3, reads EPEVTQTPSHQVTQMGQEVILRCVPISNHLYFYWYRQILGQKVEFLVSFYNNEISEKSEIFDDQFSVERPDGSNFTLKIRSTKLEDSAMYFCASSDQNSGNTIYFGEGSWLTVV.

The CDR3 DNA reads as TGTGCCAGCAGCTTAGGTAGCGGGGGGAACAATGAGCAGTTCTTC. It yields the protein CASSLGSGGNNEQFF. The chain uses TRBV7-3 and TRBJ2-1, with 10 bases fitting TRBD2. Per germline, CDR1 SGHTA and CDR2 FQGTGA. The CDR3 loop spans 15 amino acids. V lost 2 bases, J lost 5 bases, and 3 bases stayed unmatched.

This clonotype was found a few times. V is TRBV7-9 and J is TRBJ2-7; 9 positions agree with TRBD2. The germline gives CDR1 SEHNR, CDR2 FQNEAQ (reference sequence). Losses at the gene ends were 3 bases for V and 2 bases for J; bases not matched to a gene: 5. The CDR3 loop spans 15 amino acids. This CDR3 reads CASSFLAGLTYEQYF. The CDR3 coding sequence is TGTGCCAGCAGCTTCCTAGCGGGGCTAACCTACGAGCAGTACTTC.

In this sample, this clonotype turned up a few times. The chain links TRBV5-5 to TRBJ2-7; a weak D match, TRBD2 (6 bases). Per the germline V gene, CDR1 is SGHKS and CDR2 is YYEKEE (reference sequence). Trimming left V 2 bases short and J 0 bases short, with 12 bases between. There are 15 residues in the CDR3. The CDR3 sequence: CASSFPGLSSYEQYF. In nucleotides, the CDR3 is TGTGCCAGCAGCTTTCCGGGACTCAGCTCCTACGAGCAGTACTTC.

This chain connects TRBV7-8 to TRBJ1-6; 9 bases map to TRBD1. The CDR3 is 17 amino acids. Unmatched junction bases numbered 7, after V lost 5 bases and J lost 2 bases. Germline values: CDR1 SGHVS, CDR2 FQNEAQ. In DNA, the CDR3 is TGTGCCAGCAGCAACCCGGGACAGGGACCCTATAATTCACCCCTCCACTTT. This codes for CASSNPGQGPYNSPLHF.

The rearrangement links TRBV7-9 to TRBJ1-1; D might be TRBD1 (5 bases). V was shortened by 5 bases and J by 6 bases, with 19 bases between the two germline ends. This CDR3 region has 15 residues. Germline assignment: CDR1 SEHNR and CDR2 FQNEAQ (reference sequence). As DNA, the CDR3 is TGTGCCAGCAGCGGAAGGGGACGGCTAATCGCTGAAGCTTTCTTT. Translating it yields CASSGRGRLIAEAFF.

The chain has TRBV14 and TRBJ1-2; D not resolved. Germline CDR1 SGHDN, CDR2 FVKESK. V dropped 1 base and J dropped 1 base, with 7 bases sitting between them. There are 14 residues in the CDR3. The CDR3 reads CASSQAFGNYGYTF. In DNA form, the CDR3 reads TGTGCCAGCAGCCAAGCTTTTGGTAACTATGGCTACACCTTC.

The J gene is TRBJ1-1, the V gene TRBV6-2 or TRBV6-3; D is ambiguous. The germline gives CDR1 MNHEY, CDR2 SVGEGT. V shed 3 bases and J shed 8 bases, with 10 bases lying between them. The CDR3 extends over 12 amino acids. The CDR3 reads CASSYSVREAFF. The DNA for the CDR3 is TGTGCCAGCAGTTATTCGGTCAGGGAAGCTTTCTTT.

This clonotype turned up a few times. The CDR3 here is CASSLWNYGYTF. The CDR3 DNA reads TGTGCCAGCAGTCTCTGGAACTATGGCTACACCTTC. V and J are TRBV12-3 or TRBV12-4 and TRBJ1-2; D unclear. V dropped 5 bases and J dropped 2 bases, with 6 bases sitting between them. This CDR3 is 12 amino acids long.

This clonotype appeared a few times. The V call is TRBV6-6, the J call TRBJ2-5; TRBD2 aligns across 9 bases. With 7 bases clipped from V and 5 bases from J, the junction kept 8 bases outside the gene matches. This CDR3 contains 14 residues. Germline V gene sequence: CDR1 MNHNY, CDR2 SVGAGI (reference sequence). Here the CDR3 reads CASKDSGGGETQYF. The CDR3 DNA follows: TGTGCCAGCAAAGATAGCGGGGGTGGGGAGACCCAGTACTTC.

This clonotype was detected only a few times. The chain employs TRBV20-1 and TRBJ2-5, with TRBD2 matching over 15 bases. Germline CDR1 reads DFQATT; CDR2 reads SNEGSKA (reference sequence). After removal of 1 base from V and 3 bases from J, the junction contained 3 bases not matched to a gene. This CDR3 comprises 16 residues. The CDR3 is CSARGTSGGAEETQYF. CDR3 DNA sequence: TGCAGTGCTAGAGGGACTAGCGGGGGGGCAGAAGAGACCCAGTACTTC.

This clonotype was seen a handful of times. The V call is TRBV29-1, the J call TRBJ2-1; 10 bases are a match to TRBD2. Germline V lookup: CDR1 SQVTM, CDR2 ANQGSEA. J gave up 10 bases and V 4 bases, and 4 bases lay outside the gene matches. There are 12 residues in the CDR3. The CDR3 DNA is TGCAGCGTTGTAGCGGGAGGTAGAGAGCAGTTCTTC. Protein product: CSVVAGGREQFF.

The V call is TRBV20-1, the J call TRBJ2-7, with 9 nucleotides matching TRBD2. Germline V gene data show CDR1 as DFQATT and CDR2 as SNEGSKA (reference sequence). The CDR3 sequence is 15 residues long. V was clipped by 4 bases and J by 2 bases; unmatched bases: 9. CDR3 residues: CSANQRGVQTYEQYF. The CDR3, as DNA: TGCAGTGCTAACCAGCGGGGGGTTCAGACCTACGAGCAGTACTTC.

This chain uses TRBV20-1 with TRBJ1-5; TRBD1 is a possible D gene (5 bases). CDR3 length equals 13 residues. Germline V lookup: CDR1 DFQATT, CDR2 SNEGSKA (reference sequence). V lost 6 bases and J lost 4, with 13 bases in between. The chain's CDR3 is CSAARDGNQPQHF. DNA of the CDR3: TGCAGTGCGGCTAGGGACGGGAATCAGCCCCAGCATTTT.

This clonotype was picked up a small number of times. This chain links TRBV5-4 with TRBJ2-7, with a tentative D call TRBD2 (6 bases). CDR1 and CDR2 (germline): SGHNT, YYREEE (reference sequence). V was clipped by 4 bases and J by 5 bases, with 13 bases between them. The CDR3 runs to 13 residues. The chain's CDR3 is CASSAGPVDEQYF. CDR3 DNA: TGTGCCAGCAGCGCGGGACCGGTCGACGAGCAGTACTTC.

This clonotype has a single count. The chain joins TRBV9 to TRBJ2-5; no clear D gene. This CDR3 is 14 amino acids long. Trimming removed 3 bases from V and 5 bases from J, with 14 bases in between. Germline CDR1 and CDR2: SGDLS and YYNGEE. CDR3 nucleotides: TGTGCCAGCAGCGCTTCGCCAAGTAGGGAGACCCAGTACTTC. Protein product: CASSASPSRETQYF.

The chain recombines TRBV18 with TRBJ1-1; 7 bases are a match to TRBD1. With V trimmed by 3 bases and J by 5 bases, 12 bases remained unmatched. The germline gives CDR1 KGHSH, CDR2 LQKENI. This CDR3 spans 16 amino acids. CDR3 amino acids: CASSPSPRDRGTEAFF. For the CDR3, the DNA is TGTGCCAGCTCACCCTCCCCCCGGGACAGAGGGACTGAAGCTTTCTTT. Supplemented by reference TRBV18 and TRBJ1-1, the full variable domain reads NAGVMQNPRHLVRRRGQEARLRCSPMKGHSHVYWYRQLPEEGLKFMVYLQKENIIDESGMPKERFSAEFPKEGPSILRIQQVVRGDSAAYFCASSPSPRDRGTEAFFGQGTRLTVV.

The chain carries TRBV11-2 and TRBJ2-1; D perhaps matches TRBD1 (5 bases). Trimming left V 0 bases short and J 6 bases short, with 12 bases between. The CDR3 is 15 residues long. Looked up from germline, CDR1 is SGHAT and CDR2 is FQNNGV. This chain's CDR3 is CASSLDKGLANEQFF. The DNA for the CDR3 is TGTGCCAGCAGCTTAGATAAGGGGCTGGCCAATGAGCAGTTCTTC.

V and J are TRBV12-3 or TRBV12-4 and TRBJ2-2; D remains ambiguous. The V gene lost 7 bases and the J gene lost 0 bases, with 9 bases spanning the gap. The CDR3 extends over 14 amino acids. The CDR3 region is CASTPRANTGELFF. CDR3 coding DNA: TGTGCCAGCACACCTAGGGCGAACACCGGGGAGCTGTTTTTT.

The genes are TRBV5-6 and TRBJ2-3; D possibly corresponds to TRBD2 (6 bases). Germline CDR1 reads SGHDT; CDR2 reads YYEEEE. The CDR3 has 17 residues. V was pared by 1 base and J by 2 bases, with 17 bases between. The DNA of the CDR3 is TGTGCCAGCAGCTTGTCGGTCAGCGGGCCCATCACAGATACGCAGTATTTT. This translates into CASSLSVSGPITDTQYF.

The chain joins TRBV7-9 to TRBJ2-5; possible D gene TRBD1, 6 bases. This CDR3 has 14 residues. Trimming removed 2 bases at V and 5 bases at J, with 12 bases between. Germline values: CDR1 SEHNR, CDR2 FQNEAQ (reference sequence). The CDR3 sequence is CASSLTQGTETQYF. The CDR3 DNA reads TGTGCCAGCAGCTTAACTCAGGGGACGGAGACCCAGTACTTC.

This clonotype has more than one count but fewer than ten. The rearrangement uses TRBV6-1 and TRBJ2-3; 10 positions agree with TRBD2. This CDR3 has 16 residues. J was trimmed by 8 bases and V by 0 bases; bases with no gene match: 8. Germline CDR1 MNHNS, CDR2 SASEGT. Here the CDR3 reads CASSEAERGGLSTQYF. CDR3 sequence (DNA): TGTGCCAGCAGTGAAGCGGAGCGGGGGGGCCTCAGTACGCAGTATTTT.

This clonotype was detected a few times. The chain has TRBV7-3 and TRBJ2-3; D is tentatively TRBD1 or TRBD2 (5 bases each). Trimming removed 3 bases from V and 5 bases from J, with 12 bases in between. The CDR3 spans 14 residues. Germline lookup yields CDR1 SGHTA and CDR2 FQGTGA. CDR3 sequence: CASSFGASVDTQYF. CDR3 DNA: TGTGCCAGCAGCTTCGGGGCCTCGGTAGATACGCAGTATTTT.

This sequence joins TRBV6-5 and TRBJ2-5; D gene ambiguous. There are 12 residues in the CDR3. V lost 10 bases and J 4 bases, leaving 13 bases between the germline ends. CDR1 and CDR2 (germline): MNHEY, SVGAGI. The CDR3 loop reads CATTRTGETQYF. CDR3 in DNA: TGTGCCACCACCCGGACGGGAGAGACCCAGTACTTC.

Notes on this clonotype: One junction end does not reproduce the germline sequence, and a read error may be involved. The chain couples TRBV7-6 to TRBJ2-6; D gene uncertain. CDR1 is SGHVS and CDR2 is FNYEAQ in the germline V gene. There are 16 residues in the CDR3. DNA of the CDR3: TGTGCCAGCAGCTTAGTTTGGGGTTCTGGGGACAACGTCCTGACTTTC. Its translation: CASSLVWGSGDNVLTF.